Below are 8 T cell receptor beta chains sequenced from a single sample in a study of T cells in Graves' hyperthyroidism and ophthalmopathy. RNA transcripts gave rise to amplified TCR beta CDR3 regions. A first-round RT-PCR of the TCR CDR3 used the HTBI primer set. In TCRdb, the multiplex PCR reads were re-called with MiXCR into one record per CDR3 protein. This table has over 250,000 distinct CDR3 sequences, roughly 22% appearing once. Sequencing was done on a sample of blood. Receptor source: a man aged 25-45 years with Graves' ophthalmopathy.

This clonotype showed up just a few times. The chain uses TRBV28 and TRBJ1-2; D ambiguous. Germline loops: CDR1 MDHEN, CDR2 SYDVKM. This CDR3 is built from 12 residues. Trimming cost V 4 bases and J 2 bases, with 5 bases left between them. The CDR3 is CASSSVNYGYTF. The CDR3 bases are TGTGCCAGCAGTTCGGTAAACTATGGCTACACCTTC.

This clonotype was detected ten times or more. V gene TRBV30 combines with J gene TRBJ2-1; D is possibly TRBD2 (6 bases). CDR1 is GTSNPN and CDR2 is SVGIG in the germline V gene (reference sequence). The CDR3 is made up of 14 amino acids. Trimming shortened V by 0 bases and J by 10 bases, and 16 bases separated the two germline ends. The DNA of the CDR3 is TGTGCCTGGAGTGTACTCTCTTCCAGCGGGGAGCAGTTCTTC. Protein product: CAWSVLSSSGEQFF.

This clonotype has a count of ten or more. The chain has TRBV12-3 or TRBV12-4 and TRBJ1-2; D might be TRBD1 (5 bases). The CDR3 covers 15 residues. V lost 6 bases and J 3 bases, leaving 17 bases between the germline ends. CDR3 sequence: CASSASGSGDYGYTF. The CDR3 DNA reads TGTGCCAGCAGCGCCTCTGGCTCGGGGGACTATGGCTACACCTTC.

The chain links TRBV4-1 to TRBJ2-5; 13 bases are a match to TRBD2. The germline V gene has CDR1 MGHRA and CDR2 YSYEKL. J gave up 5 bases and V 0 bases, and 9 bases lay outside the gene matches. The CDR3 runs to 18 residues. The CDR3 DNA reads as TGCGCCAGCAGCCAAGAAGTCTTTGGACTAGCGGGAGTTGAGACCCAGTACTTC. It translates to CASSQEVFGLAGVETQYF.

The V and J genes are TRBV27 and TRBJ1-2; 7 bases are a match to TRBD1. This CDR3 is built from 14 residues. Germline CDR1 MNHEY, CDR2 SMNVEV (reference sequence). Trimming at V came to 6 bases and at J to 7 bases, leaving 11 bases not matched to a gene. CDR3 sequence reads: CASRAGGWGGGYTF. Written as DNA, the CDR3 is TGTGCCAGCAGGGCAGGGGGTTGGGGCGGTGGCTACACCTTC.

Of note for this clonotype: Just one base apart from a much larger clone, this may be a read error. V and J are TRBV28 and TRBJ1-5; 8 positions match TRBD1. The germline V gene has CDR1 MDHEN and CDR2 SYDVKM. This CDR3 has 17 residues. Germline trimming cut 8 bases from V and 9 bases from J; bases unmatched to any gene: 21. The CDR3 protein is CASGTHGGQASVLPQHF. DNA of the CDR3: TGTGCCAGCGGCACGCATGGGGGACAGGCGAGCGTGTTGCCCCAGCATTTT.

This clonotype was recorded only once. V is TRBV20-1 and J is TRBJ1-5; possible D gene TRBD1, 6 bases. The CDR3 covers 17 residues. Between the trimmed V and J ends, which lost 0 bases and 2 bases, there was a span of 17 bases. The germline CDR1 and CDR2 sequences are DFQATT and SNEGSKA (reference sequence). The CDR3 region has the DNA TGCAGTGCTAGAGATCTTAGGTCAGGGGATGGCAATCAGCCCCAGCATTTT. Its translation is CSARDLRSGDGNQPQHF.

The V call is TRBV19, the J call TRBJ2-1; TRBD2 aligns across 9 bases. Germline CDR1 is LNHDA and CDR2 is SQIVND (reference sequence). The ends lost 6 bases at V and 7 bases at J; junction bases unmatched: 10. CDR3 length: 15 residues. In DNA, the CDR3 is TGTGCCAGTAGCCCCATAGCGGGAGCGCGAAATGAGCAGTTCTTC. Protein: CASSPIAGARNEQFF.